What follows are 29 T cell receptor beta chains derived from one specimen sequenced in a study of T cell responses to AZD1222 COVID-19 vaccine. Sequenced by immunoSEQ multiplex PCR; TCRdb stores in-frame clones only, minus some. The top ten hold 1.3% of the sample, which has roughly 100,000 clones, 75% to 95% seen once. The sample here was peripheral blood, taken on day 0 of AZD1222 vaccination. The receptor set was obtained from an adult in good health.

The chain is built from TRBV6-4 and TRBJ2-1, with D perhaps assigned TRBD1 or TRBD2 (7 bases each). V was cut by 6 bases and J by 10 bases, with 22 bases left in between. The CDR3 has 15 amino acids. Germline loops: CDR1 MRHNA, CDR2 SNTAGT. CDR3 protein: CASRAASTGEGEQFF. Here the CDR3 DNA reads TGTGCCAGCAGAGCCGCTTCAACAGGGGAGGGCGAGCAGTTCTTC.

This sequence joins TRBV6-5 and TRBJ1-4, with D hard to call. The length of the CDR3 is 15 residues. Germline V CDR1 and CDR2: MNHEY, SVGAGI. Trimming shortened V by 8 bases and J by 3 bases, and 16 bases separated the two germline ends. CDR3 region: CASGREAPSNEKLFF. In DNA, the CDR3 is TGTGCCAGCGGTAGGGAGGCGCCATCTAATGAAAAACTGTTTTTT.

V gene TRBV12-3 or TRBV12-4 combines with J gene TRBJ1-2; 8 bases are shared with TRBD1. Trimming at V came to 5 bases and at J to 6 bases, leaving 5 bases not matched to a gene. The CDR3 covers 13 residues. The CDR3 DNA is TGTGCCAGCAGTGAGGACAGGGTGAATGGCTACACCTTC. As protein: CASSEDRVNGYTF.

The chain uses TRBV5-1 and TRBJ2-7; D is uncertain. Germline V gene sequence: CDR1 SGHRS, CDR2 YFSETQ. This CDR3 comprises 13 residues. V was pared by 0 bases and J by 3 bases, with 7 bases between. The CDR3 DNA reads TGCGCCAGCAGCTTGGACGGATTCTACGAGCAGTACTTC. This sequence encodes CASSLDGFYEQYF.

The chain has TRBV6-4 and TRBJ2-2; no firm D call. This CDR3 is built from 14 residues. The ends were cut back, 4 bases at V and 3 bases at J, with 9 bases in the middle. Germline V gives CDR1 MRHNA, CDR2 SNTAGT. CDR3 residues: CASSVSQHTGELFF. The CDR3 nucleotides read TGTGCCAGCAGTGTGTCACAGCACACCGGGGAGCTGTTTTTT.

The chain links TRBV7-6 to TRBJ1-1; D unclear. V was cut by 1 base and J by 5 bases, with 14 bases left in between. CDR3 size: 15 residues. Per the germline V gene, CDR1 is SGHVS and CDR2 is FNYEAQ. Here the CDR3 reads CASSLEGGVRTEAFF. As DNA, the CDR3 is TGTGCCAGCAGCTTAGAAGGCGGTGTGAGGACTGAAGCTTTCTTT.

This chain uses TRBV7-2 with TRBJ1-5; D call uncertain. Trimming stripped 1 base from V and 7 bases from J, with 11 bases between. This CDR3 is 14 amino acids long. Germline V lookup: CDR1 SGHTA, CDR2 FQGNSA. For the CDR3, the DNA is TGTGCCAGCAGCTTAGTGGAGGGTTACCAGCCCCAGCATTTT. This codes for CASSLVEGYQPQHF.

The rearrangement uses TRBV10-3 and TRBJ1-1; the D is unclear. The CDR3 is 17 amino acids. Germline V lookup: CDR1 ENHRY, CDR2 SYGVKD. Trimming took 6 bases from V and 0 from J, leaving 20 bases between them. This CDR3 reads CAISHPGSSGVNTEAFF. The CDR3 nucleotides are TGTGCCATCAGCCACCCTGGATCATCCGGGGTGAACACTGAAGCTTTCTTT.

The V gene is TRBV27, the J gene TRBJ2-7; TRBD1 matches 7 bases. In germline, CDR1 is MNHEY, CDR2 SMNVEV (reference sequence). Trimming cost V 5 bases and J 0 bases; bases outside gene matches: 7. The CDR3 is made up of 15 amino acids. The CDR3 spells CASSATGSSSYEQYF. In nucleotides, the CDR3 is TGTGCCAGCAGTGCGACAGGGTCGAGCTCCTACGAGCAGTACTTC.

The rearrangement uses TRBV10-3 and TRBJ2-1; D uncertain. V was pared by 6 bases and J by 0 bases, with 12 bases between. Germline CDR1 reads ENHRY; CDR2 reads SYGVKD. The CDR3 is 15 amino acids. The DNA of the CDR3 is TGTGCCATCAGCCAGGCCGGTAGCTCCTACAATGAGCAGTTCTTC. Translated, it gives CAISQAGSSYNEQFF.

This clone was counted once. The chain has TRBV16 and TRBJ1-3; weak D call: TRBD1 (5 bases). Trimming removed 1 base at V and 3 bases at J, with 13 bases between. The germline gives CDR1 KGHSY, CDR2 FQNENV. The CDR3 has 16 amino acids. CDR3 bases: TGTGCCAGCAGCCAATATACAAGGCAGGGTGGAAACACCATATATTTT. It codes for CASSQYTRQGGNTIYF.

The DNA for the CDR3 is TGTGCCAGCTCACCACCGACACCCCTATTGGGTGGCTACACCTTC. Amino acid sequence: CASSPPTPLLGGYTF. V and J are TRBV18 and TRBJ1-2; D not resolved. V was trimmed by 0 bases and J by 7 bases, leaving 15 bases between them. CDR3 length equals 15 residues. Germline CDR1 is KGHSH and CDR2 is LQKENI.

The chain employs TRBV4-2 and TRBJ2-1, with 11 bases that match TRBD2. CDR1 is LGHNA, CDR2 YNFKEQ, per germline. V dropped 2 bases and J dropped 5; count of bases not matched to a gene: 11. The CDR3 is 18 residues long. The CDR3 sequence is CASSQSFGASGGNNEQFF. In DNA form, the CDR3 reads TGTGCCAGCAGCCAATCTTTTGGTGCTAGCGGGGGGAACAATGAGCAGTTCTTC.

V gene TRBV12-3 or TRBV12-4 combines with J gene TRBJ1-2; D unresolved. The CDR3 is made up of 13 amino acids. V lost 5 bases to trimming and J lost 4 bases, with 11 bases between them. The CDR3, as DNA: TGTGCCAGCAGTCTCCAACCTAGCTATGGCTACACCTTC. As protein: CASSLQPSYGYTF.

The gene calls are TRBV11-2 and TRBJ1-2; 8 nucleotides match TRBD1. The trim removed 4 bases at V and 8 bases at J, leaving 6 bases unmatched. This CDR3 is 13 amino acids long. Germline values: CDR1 SGHAT, CDR2 FQNNGV. In DNA form, the CDR3 reads TGTGCCAGCAGCTCTCGGACAGGGATAGGCTACACCTTC. Translating gives CASSSRTGIGYTF.

The DNA for the CDR3 is TGTGCCAGAGGCGACAAGGCCCGAGATAATTCACCCCTCCACTTT. As protein: CARGDKARDNSPLHF. This chain joins TRBV5-3 and TRBJ1-6; D is ambiguous. TRBV5-3 is recorded as an ORF, its role being uncertain. The CDR3 is 15 residues long. V dropped 7 bases and J dropped 5 bases, with 16 bases sitting between them.

V gene TRBV7-2 combines with J gene TRBJ2-4; TRBD2 agrees at 8 bases. Germline V lookup: CDR1 SGHTA, CDR2 FQGNSA. The length of the CDR3 is 16 residues. Trimming took 1 base from V and 3 from J; bases not matched to a gene: 5. The CDR3 region is CASSLVGGENKNIQYF. The CDR3 DNA sequence: TGTGCCAGCAGCTTAGTCGGGGGGGAGAACAAAAACATTCAGTACTTC.

The chain carries TRBV2 and TRBJ1-2, with 7 nucleotides matching TRBD1. Trimming took 11 bases from V and 5 from J; bases not matched to a gene: 14. The CDR3 consists of 14 residues. CDR1 is SNHLY and CDR2 is FYNNEI in the germline V gene. The CDR3 sequence: CALYSDRADYGYTF. CDR3 sequence (DNA): TGTGCCCTGTATAGTGACAGGGCAGATTATGGCTACACCTTC.

The chain has TRBV7-3 and TRBJ2-1, with 10 bases matching TRBD2. V lost 5 bases and J lost 2; bases outside the gene matches: 3. The germline gives CDR1 SGHTA, CDR2 FQGTGA. There are 15 residues in the CDR3. CDR3 residues: CASSRSGGPYNEQFF. Written as DNA, the CDR3 is TGTGCCAGCAGCCGTAGCGGGGGGCCCTACAATGAGCAGTTCTTC.

The J gene is TRBJ1-6, the V gene TRBV25-1; 10 nucleotides match TRBD1. V lost 0 bases to trimming and J lost 8 bases; unmatched junction nucleotides: 4. Germline CDR1 MGHDK, CDR2 SYGVNS. This CDR3 is built from 16 residues. The DNA for the CDR3 is TGTGCCAGCAGTGAATATGGCGGGACAGGGGATTCACCCCTCCACTTT. Encoded protein: CASSEYGGTGDSPLHF.

The chain uses TRBV10-1 and TRBJ2-5, with 12 positions matching TRBD2. CDR1 WNHNN and CDR2 SYGVQD come from the germline V gene (reference sequence). Trimming took 5 bases from V and 5 from J; bases not matched to a gene: 6. The CDR3 runs 15 residues. This CDR3 reads CASSKGLAGGETQYF. The CDR3 DNA reads as TGCGCCAGCAGTAAGGGACTAGCGGGTGGGGAGACCCAGTACTTC.

This chain connects TRBV6-6 to TRBJ1-2; D ambiguous. Between the trimmed V and J ends, which lost 6 bases and 6 bases, there was a span of 14 bases. The CDR3 runs to 13 residues. Germline CDR1 MNHNY, CDR2 SVGAGI (reference sequence). CDR3: CASRSTNGDGYTF. For the CDR3, the DNA is TGTGCCAGCAGATCCACTAACGGGGATGGCTACACCTTC.

V is TRBV7-9 and J is TRBJ1-1; D not resolved. Germline lookup yields CDR1 SEHNR and CDR2 FQNEAQ (reference sequence). The V gene lost 6 bases and the J gene lost 0 bases, with 8 bases spanning the gap. The CDR3 spans 13 residues. In DNA form, the CDR3 reads TGTGCCAGCAGACAAGGGATGAACACTGAAGCTTTCTTT. Its translation: CASRQGMNTEAFF.

This sequence joins TRBV7-8 and TRBJ2-7; 7 bases are a match to TRBD1. CDR1 is SGHVS and CDR2 is FQNEAQ in the germline V gene. The CDR3 covers 18 residues. V lost 1 base, J lost 2 bases, and 14 bases stayed unmatched. The DNA of the CDR3 is TGTGCCAGCAGCTTAGGGGCTCTCGGACAGGCAAATACCTACGAGCAGTACTTC. Protein product: CASSLGALGQANTYEQYF. Variable domain in full (rest from reference TRBV7-8 and TRBJ2-7): GAGVSQSPRYKVAKRGQDVALRCDPISGHVSLFWYQQALGQGPEFLTYFQNEAQLDKSGLPSDRFFAERPEGSVSTLKIQRTQQEDSAVYLCASSLGALGQANTYEQYFGPGTRLTVT.

A single count supports this clone. The V gene is TRBV19, the J gene TRBJ1-2; D not certain. Germline V gene sequence: CDR1 LNHDA, CDR2 SQIVND (reference sequence). Trimming removed 3 bases from V and 0 bases from J, with 5 bases in between. CDR3 length equals 13 residues. The CDR3 reads CASSMGANYGYTF. The CDR3 DNA sequence: TGTGCCAGTAGTATGGGTGCTAACTATGGCTACACCTTC.

V is TRBV5-4 and J is TRBJ1-3; D possibly corresponds to TRBD1 (5 bases). The germline gives CDR1 SGHNT, CDR2 YYREEE (reference sequence). Trimming took off 4 bases at V and 4 bases at J, with 9 bases between the two ends. The CDR3 sequence is 13 residues long. The CDR3 loop reads CASSPGVGNTIYF. The DNA for the CDR3 is TGTGCCAGCAGCCCGGGGGTAGGAAACACCATATATTTT.

This clone was recorded once. Distinct nucleotide sequences in the sample also encode this CDR3. The genes are TRBV9 and TRBJ1-6, with 10 nucleotides matching TRBD1. The V segment lost 0 bases and the J segment 9 bases; nucleotides outside the gene matches: 3. Looked up from germline, CDR1 is SGDLS and CDR2 is YYNGEE. The CDR3 consists of 15 residues. CDR3: CASSVETGGSSPLHF. The CDR3 coding sequence is TGTGCCAGCAGCGTAGAGACAGGGGGCAGTTCACCCCTCCACTTT.

The chain couples TRBV28 to TRBJ1-3; the D is unclear. V gave up 2 bases and J gave up 1 base, with 9 bases separating them. Germline-derived CDR1 and CDR2 are MDHEN and SYDVKM. This CDR3 is 15 amino acids long. The CDR3 DNA reads as TGTGCCAGCAGTTTAATTGGAGCTTCTGGAAACACCATATATTTT. Translation gives CASSLIGASGNTIYF.

The chain couples TRBV13 to TRBJ1-1; the match to TRBD1 covers 9 bases. The CDR3 consists of 14 residues. Germline CDR1 and CDR2: PRHDT and FYEKMQ (reference sequence). V shed 5 bases and J 5 bases; nucleotides not matched to a gene: 6. CDR3 residues: CASSPGTGWTEAFF. DNA for the CDR3: TGTGCCAGCAGCCCGGGGACAGGGTGGACTGAAGCTTTCTTT.